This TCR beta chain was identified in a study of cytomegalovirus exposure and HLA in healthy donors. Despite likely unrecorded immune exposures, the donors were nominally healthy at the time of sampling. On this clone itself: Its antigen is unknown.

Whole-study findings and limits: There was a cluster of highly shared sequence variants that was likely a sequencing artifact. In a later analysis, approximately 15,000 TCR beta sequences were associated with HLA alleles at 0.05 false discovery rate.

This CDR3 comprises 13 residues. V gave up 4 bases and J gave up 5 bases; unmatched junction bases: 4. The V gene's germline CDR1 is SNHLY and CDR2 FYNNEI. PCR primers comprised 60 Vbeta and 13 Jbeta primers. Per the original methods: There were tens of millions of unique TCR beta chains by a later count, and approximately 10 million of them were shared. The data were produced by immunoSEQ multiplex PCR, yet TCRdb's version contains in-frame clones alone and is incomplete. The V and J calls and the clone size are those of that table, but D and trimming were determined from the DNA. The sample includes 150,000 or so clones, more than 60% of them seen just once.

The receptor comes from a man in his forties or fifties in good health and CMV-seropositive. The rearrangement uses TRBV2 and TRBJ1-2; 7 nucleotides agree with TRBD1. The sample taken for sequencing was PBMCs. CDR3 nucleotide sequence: TGTGCCAGCAGTGGGGACAGCCTTTATGGCTACACCTTC. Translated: CASSGDSLYGYTF.